This passage covers 5 T cell receptor beta chains from one sample sequenced in a study of OX40 agonist ivuxolimab in advanced cancers. TCRdb's copy holds only in-frame clones and misses some; the assay was immunoSEQ multiplex PCR. The sample consists of about 79,000 clones, about 85% of them appearing once. The source material was CD4+ or CD8+ T cells sorted from blood, sampled in a trial of the OX40 agonist ivuxolimab. The source is an adult with an advanced solid tumor such as melanoma, head and neck, liver or kidney cancer.

The genes are TRBV6-5 and TRBJ1-2, with 9 positions matching TRBD1. There are 13 residues in the CDR3. Germline V gene data show CDR1 as MNHEY and CDR2 as SVGAGI. With V trimmed by 6 bases and J by 8 bases, 7 bases remained unmatched. The CDR3 DNA follows: TGTGCCAGCAGACGGGGACAGGGTCGGGGCTACACCTTC. Protein product: CASRRGQGRGYTF.

This clone was seen a single time. This sequence joins TRBV2 and TRBJ2-7, with a possible D match to TRBD1 (7 bases). The CDR3 has 16 residues. V was shortened by 4 bases and J by 7 bases, with 23 bases between the two germline ends. The germline V gene encodes CDR1 SNHLY and CDR2 FYNNEI. The CDR3 spells CASSGDSVQGTVEQYF. CDR3 bases: TGTGCCAGCAGTGGAGACTCTGTACAGGGGACTGTAGAGCAGTACTTC.

DNA for the CDR3: TGTGCCAGCAGCCCATTGAGACAGGCGGGCGGCTACACCTTC. Translating it yields CASSPLRQAGGYTF. This chain joins TRBV2 and TRBJ1-2; D possibly corresponds to TRBD1 (6 bases). CDR1 and CDR2 (germline): SNHLY, FYNNEI. The CDR3 has 14 residues. V lost 6 bases, J lost 8 bases, and 19 bases lay in between. Drawing the rest from reference TRBV2 and TRBJ1-2, the complete variable domain is EPEVTQTPSHQVTQMGQEVILRCVPISNHLYFYWYRQILGQKVEFLVSFYNNEISEKSEIFDDQFSVERPDGSNFTLKIRSTKLEDSAMYFCASSPLRQAGGYTFGSGTRLTVV.

This clone was counted between two and nine times. The rearrangement joins TRBV11-2 to TRBJ2-1; tentative D call: TRBD2 (6 bases). The CDR3 covers 13 residues. Germline V gene sequence: CDR1 SGHAT, CDR2 FQNNGV. V shed 7 bases and J shed 14 bases, with 21 bases lying between them. The chain's CDR3 is CASTQSWFRREFF. The CDR3 DNA is TGTGCCAGCACCCAAAGTTGGTTTCGGAGGGAGTTCTTC. The whole variable domain, remainder taken from reference TRBV11-2 and TRBJ2-1, is EAGVAQSPRYKIIEKRQSVAFWCNPISGHATLYWYQQILGQGPKLLIQFQNNGVVDDSQLPKDRFSAERLKGVDSTLKIQPAKLEDSAVYLCASTQSWFRREFFGPGTRLTVL.

The chain recombines TRBV7-2 with TRBJ2-3, with unresolved D. CDR3 length: 14 residues. Trimming removed 1 base from V and 6 bases from J, with 11 bases in between. Germline V CDR1 and CDR2: SGHTA, FQGNSA. The CDR3 loop is CASSLERVRDTQYF. The CDR3 DNA sequence: TGTGCCAGCAGCTTAGAAAGGGTCCGGGATACGCAGTATTTT.